A selection of T cell receptor beta chains follows, all from one sample in a study of vaccination and CD4 T cells after COVID-19. TCRdb used MiXCR to reprocess the PCR reads, holding one entry per CDR3 protein. The sample has 26,000 or so distinct CDR3 sequences; under 65% are singletons. The sequencing used CD4+ T cells from blood, collected about 7 months after SARS-CoV-2 vaccination. Receptors originate from a human donor who had recovered from COVID-19. The CDR3 runs from the conserved cysteine through the conserved F or W. D genes are given only for firm matches. For some rows the clone size is stated as once, few or many, or as a class when expanded; others skip it.

TRBV7-9	few	.	TRBJ2-5	CASSLEGSGRETQYF	TGTGCCAGCAGCTTAGAGGGATCGGGGAGGGAGACCCAGTACTTC
TRBV5-8	.	.	TRBJ2-7	CASRPRRGFYEQYF	TGTGCCAGCAGGCCCCGAAGGGGCTTCTACGAGCAGTACTTC
TRBV6-5	few	TRBD1	TRBJ2-3	CASSSDRSTDTQYF	TGTGCCAGCAGTTCGGACAGGAGCACAGATACGCAGTATTTT
TRBV7-2	.	.	TRBJ2-1	CASLQDRAYNEQFF	TGTGCCAGCCTCCAGGACCGAGCCTACAATGAGCAGTTCTTC
TRBV6-1	.	TRBD2	TRBJ2-1	CASSEGRETYNEQFF	TGTGCCAGCAGTGAAGGGCGGGAGACCTACAATGAGCAGTTCTTC
TRBV30	.	TRBD2	TRBJ2-3	CACKKLGGRGSTDTQYF	TGTGCCTGTAAGAAGTTGGGCGGGAGGGGTAGCACAGATACGCAGTATTTT
TRBV28	.	.	TRBJ1-6	CASSLYRGWGSYNSPLHF	TGTGCCAGCAGTTTATATCGGGGGTGGGGTTCCTATAATTCACCCCTCCACTTT
TRBV7-2	.	.	TRBJ2-2	CASRHGRRGANTGELFF	TGTGCCAGCAGGCACGGTAGGCGGGGCGCGAACACCGGGGAGCTGTTTTTT
TRBV7-9	few	TRBD2	TRBJ2-1	CASSQPTSSAYNEQFF	TGTGCCAGCAGCCAACCGACTAGCAGCGCCTACAATGAGCAGTTCTTC
TRBV7-3	.	TRBD2	TRBJ2-2	CASSLGQREVYTGELFF	TGTGCCAGCAGCTTAGGCCAGCGGGAGGTTTACACCGGGGAGCTGTTTTTT
TRBV19	.	TRBD2	TRBJ2-1	CASTLAGNNEQFF	TGTGCCAGTACCCTAGCGGGAAACAATGAGCAGTTCTTC
TRBV15	.	TRBD2	TRBJ2-3	CATSRDGTSGGHTDTQYF	TGTGCCACCAGCAGAGATGGGACTAGCGGGGGGCACACAGATACGCAGTATTTT
TRBV7-9	.	.	TRBJ2-2	CASSLDGGEPLSTGELFF	TGTGCCAGCAGCTTAGATGGGGGCGAGCCCCTGAGCACCGGGGAGCTGTTTTTT
TRBV28	.	.	TRBJ1-2	CASSSGLDGYTF	TGTGCCAGCAGTTCGGGACTTGATGGCTACACCTTC
TRBV20-1	.	TRBD2	TRBJ2-3	CSALTVAGSTDTQYF	TGCAGTGCCCTCACGGTAGCGGGGAGCACAGATACGCAGTATTTT
TRBV28	.	.	TRBJ1-5	CASSSFEGGNQPQHF	TGTGCCAGCAGCTCGTTCGAGGGGGGCAATCAGCCCCAGCATTTT
TRBV23-1	.	TRBD1	TRBJ2-5	CASDRGRETQYF	TGCGCCAGTGACAGGGGTCGGGAGACCCAGTACTTC
TRBV7-3	.	.	TRBJ2-1	CASSLHGDYNEQFF	TGTGCCAGCAGCTTACATGGAGATTACAATGAGCAGTTCTTC
TRBV7-2	.	.	TRBJ1-5	CASSLEGAGNQPQHF	TGTGCCAGCAGCTTAGAAGGGGCCGGTAATCAGCCCCAGCATTTT
TRBV6-5	.	TRBD2	TRBJ2-1	CASSYFSGADYNEQFF	TGTGCCAGCAGTTACTTTAGCGGGGCCGACTACAATGAGCAGTTCTTC
TRBV6-2/TRBV6-3	once	TRBD1	TRBJ2-1	CASSSQGQDNEQFF	TGTGCCAGCAGTTCTCAGGGACAGGACAATGAGCAGTTCTTC
TRBV19	.	TRBD1	TRBJ2-1	CASSIVQGGNEQFF	TGTGCCAGTAGTATAGTACAGGGGGGTAATGAGCAGTTCTTC
TRBV7-2	few	TRBD2	TRBJ2-5	CASSLGTSGMGETQYF	TGTGCCAGCAGCTTAGGGACTAGCGGGATGGGAGAGACCCAGTACTTC
TRBV7-9	.	.	TRBJ1-2	CASSLGQGGPIGYTF	TGTGCCAGCAGCTTAGGCCAGGGAGGACCCATTGGCTACACCTTC
TRBV20-1	.	.	TRBJ1-2	CSARVNSDSPYYGYTF	TGCAGTGCTAGAGTTAATTCGGACAGCCCCTACTATGGCTACACCTTC
TRBV25-1	.	.	TRBJ2-5	CASSFLGGPQETQYF	TGTGCCAGCAGTTTCCTAGGGGGGCCGCAAGAGACCCAGTACTTC
TRBV20-1	few	TRBD1	TRBJ1-1	CSAEWTGYDTEAFF	TGCAGTGCCGAATGGACAGGGTACGACACTGAAGCTTTCTTT
TRBV7-2	.	.	TRBJ1-1	CASSPSRVNTEAFF	TGTGCCAGCAGCCCATCGCGGGTGAACACTGAAGCTTTCTTT
TRBV7-9	.	TRBD2	TRBJ2-5	CASSIGLAGGGNQYF	TGTGCCAGCAGCATCGGACTAGCGGGAGGCGGTAACCAGTACTTC
TRBV28	.	.	TRBJ1-1	CAVLPPGNTEAFF	TGTGCCGTCCTCCCCCCTGGGAACACTGAAGCTTTCTTT
TRBV6-1	few	TRBD2	TRBJ2-3	CASSLLPTSGKSTDTQYF	TGTGCCAGCAGTCTCTTACCGACTAGCGGGAAGAGCACAGATACGCAGTATTTT
TRBV18	.	.	TRBJ2-7	CASSPGRGFYEQYF	TGTGCCAGCTCACCAGGCAGGGGTTTCTACGAGCAGTACTTC
TRBV19	.	.	TRBJ2-1	CASSPRQLNDEQFF	TGTGCCAGTAGTCCTCGACAGCTTAACGATGAGCAGTTCTTC
TRBV28	few	TRBD1	TRBJ2-7	CASSVPGQGHYEQYF	TGTGCCAGCAGTGTCCCGGGACAGGGGCACTACGAGCAGTACTTC
TRBV29-1	.	.	TRBJ1-2	CSVADGTQGDYGYTF	TGCAGCGTTGCCGACGGCACCCAGGGCGACTATGGCTACACCTTC
TRBV19	.	TRBD1	TRBJ1-2	CAVSGGYGYTF	TGTGCCGTCTCAGGGGGTTATGGCTACACCTTC
TRBV28	few	TRBD2	TRBJ2-7	CASSPGSFSGTYEQYF	TGTGCCAGCAGCCCGGGTAGTTTTAGCGGGACCTACGAGCAGTACTTC
TRBV5-1	.	.	TRBJ1-2	CASSLTGPQDGYTF	TGCGCCAGCAGCTTAACAGGGCCCCAGGATGGCTACACCTTC
TRBV5-4	once	TRBD1	TRBJ1-2	CASSSHGQANYGYTF	TGTGCCAGCAGCTCGCACGGACAGGCCAACTATGGCTACACCTTC
TRBV7-3	.	.	TRBJ2-2	CASSSNTGELFF	TGTGCCAGCAGCTCGAACACCGGGGAGCTGTTTTTT
TRBV25-1	.	TRBD1	TRBJ2-1	CASRGTDNEQFF	TGTGCCAGCAGAGGGACAGACAATGAGCAGTTCTTC